This passage covers 21 T cell receptor beta chains from one sample sequenced in a study of blood T cell repertoires in COVID-19. The table came from immunoSEQ multiplex PCR; TCRdb's copy has only in-frame clones and leaves some out. The sample holds about 240,000 clones, about 83% seen once. The specimen sequenced was peripheral blood. These receptors were taken from a man aged 80 or over with acute or convalescent COVID-19.

V and J are TRBV13 and TRBJ1-1; D perhaps matches TRBD1 (6 bases). CDR1 is PRHDT and CDR2 is FYEKMQ in the germline V gene (reference sequence). CDR3 length: 13 residues. Trimming removed 6 bases at V and 7 bases at J, with 15 bases between. The DNA of the CDR3 is TGTGCCAGCAGGTCCCGGGGGGCTGGTGAAGCTTTCTTT. Translated: CASRSRGAGEAFF.

The chain employs TRBV18 and TRBJ1-1; D ambiguous. V shed 6 bases and J shed 4 bases, with 15 bases lying between them. Looked up from germline, CDR1 is KGHSH and CDR2 is LQKENI. The CDR3 is 14 residues long. The DNA of the CDR3 is TGTGCCAGCTCCCTCAGAGGTCTTTCCACTGAAGCTTTCTTT. This sequence encodes CASSLRGLSTEAFF.

The V and J genes are TRBV5-4 and TRBJ1-3; D uncertain. The CDR3 has 13 residues. Trimming took 4 bases from V and 1 from J, leaving 6 bases between them. The germline V gene encodes CDR1 SGHNT and CDR2 YYREEE (reference sequence). CDR3 loop: CASSAPSGNTIYF. CDR3 bases: TGTGCCAGCAGCGCGCCGTCTGGAAACACCATATATTTT.

The chain employs TRBV28 and TRBJ2-7, with a weak D call TRBD2 (6 bases). The CDR3 length is 15 residues. Germline V gene data show CDR1 as MDHEN and CDR2 as SYDVKM. V dropped 7 bases and J dropped 7 bases, with 23 bases sitting between them. CDR3 sequence reads: CASTGLPVGGREQYF. The CDR3 bases are TGTGCCAGCACCGGGCTCCCGGTAGGAGGGAGGGAGCAGTACTTC.

CDR3 residues: CASASTGELNYGYTF. Here the CDR3 DNA reads TGCGCCAGTGCCTCGACAGGCGAGCTTAACTATGGCTACACCTTC. V is TRBV4-3 and J is TRBJ1-2; tentative D call: TRBD1 (6 bases). Germline-derived CDR1 and CDR2 are LGHNA and YSLEER. CDR3 length: 15 residues. V lost 9 bases and J lost 1, with 18 bases in between.

The chain joins TRBV12-3 or TRBV12-4 to TRBJ1-1; tentative D call: TRBD1 (5 bases). The germline V and J ends were trimmed by 8 bases and 4 bases, with 14 bases remaining between them. The CDR3 has 13 amino acids. The CDR3 reads CASLLGEGTEAFF. DNA of the CDR3: TGTGCCAGCCTTTTAGGGGAGGGCACTGAAGCTTTCTTT.

The chain joins TRBV3-1 (or the pseudogene TRBV3-2) to TRBJ2-1; the D gene is possibly TRBD1 (5 bases). The germline gives CDR1 LGHDT, CDR2 YNNKEL (reference sequence). The CDR3 totals 15 residues. Trimming left V 4 bases short and J 6 bases short, with 16 bases between. The CDR3 region has the DNA TGTGCCAGCAGCCTTAGGGGCGAGTACGTCAATGAGCAGTTCTTC. This translates into CASSLRGEYVNEQFF.

The chain joins TRBV19 to TRBJ1-1; D may be TRBD1 (5 bases). CDR3 length equals 12 residues. Germline V CDR1 and CDR2: LNHDA, SQIVND (reference sequence). Trimming took 7 bases from V and 6 from J, leaving 12 bases between them. CDR3 region: CASIGEASEAFF. The CDR3 DNA follows: TGTGCCAGTATAGGGGAGGCCTCTGAAGCTTTCTTT.

This chain connects TRBV28 to TRBJ2-5; possibly TRBD2 for D (5 bases). V lost 5 bases, J lost 2 bases, and 9 bases lay in between. This CDR3 spans 13 amino acids. From germline, CDR1 is MDHEN and CDR2 SYDVKM. The DNA for the CDR3 is TGTGCCAGCAGTCGGACTGCTCAAGAGACCCAGTACTTC. Its translation is CASSRTAQETQYF.

The chain is built from TRBV18 and TRBJ2-7; D not certain. The V end lost 3 bases, the J end lost 2 bases, and 14 bases lay between the germline ends. Germline values: CDR1 KGHSH, CDR2 LQKENI. The CDR3 is 15 amino acids. The CDR3 here is CASSPLAVAAYEQYF. CDR3 bases: TGTGCCAGCTCACCCCTGGCGGTAGCCGCCTACGAGCAGTACTTC.

The V and J genes are TRBV7-2 and TRBJ2-5; the match to TRBD2 covers 9 bases. This CDR3 contains 13 residues. Trimming at V came to 6 bases and at J to 2 bases, leaving 1 base not matched to a gene. Germline V gene sequence: CDR1 SGHTA, CDR2 FQGNSA. Here the CDR3 reads CASRRGGQETQYF. CDR3 nucleotide sequence: TGTGCCAGCAGGCGGGGGGGGCAAGAGACCCAGTACTTC.

V usage is TRBV9 and J usage is TRBJ2-5; 7 bases align to TRBD2. Per germline, CDR1 SGDLS and CDR2 YYNGEE. After removal of 0 bases from V and 3 bases from J, the junction contained 5 bases not matched to a gene. There are 15 residues in the CDR3. CDR3 DNA sequence: TGTGCCAGCAGCGTAGTCTTCGGGGGGAAAGAGACCCAGTACTTC. It yields the protein CASSVVFGGKETQYF.

This chain uses TRBV5-1 with TRBJ1-4; 8 bases line up with TRBD1. The V gene's germline CDR1 is SGHRS and CDR2 YFSETQ. V was clipped by 4 bases and J by 10 bases; unmatched bases: 9. CDR3 length equals 14 residues. The DNA for the CDR3 is TGCGCCAGCAGCCCGGGGACAGGCGTCCGAAAACTGTTTTTT. Its protein is CASSPGTGVRKLFF.

V is TRBV7-9 and J is TRBJ2-5, with unresolved D. V was trimmed by 1 base and J by 4 bases, leaving 16 bases between them. The germline V gene has CDR1 SEHNR and CDR2 FQNEAQ (reference sequence). This CDR3 comprises 16 residues. CDR3 region: CASSLGLVQSGETQYF. For the CDR3, the DNA is TGTGCCAGCAGCTTAGGGCTAGTTCAGTCTGGAGAGACCCAGTACTTC. Looking up the rest from reference TRBV7-9 and TRBJ2-5 gives the full variable domain: DTGVSQNPRHKITKRGQNVTFRCDPISEHNRLYWYRQTLGQGPEFLTYFQNEAQLEKSRLLSDRFSAERPKGSFSTLEIQRTEQGDSAMYLCASSLGLVQSGETQYFGPGTRLLVL.

V usage is TRBV6-1 and J usage is TRBJ1-5; D may be TRBD1 (6 bases). This CDR3 is 15 amino acids long. V lost 0 bases and J lost 2, with 8 bases in between. From germline, CDR1 is MNHNS and CDR2 SASEGT. CDR3 residues: CASSEAWTGNQPQHF. CDR3 nucleotide sequence: TGTGCCAGCAGTGAAGCGTGGACAGGCAATCAGCCCCAGCATTTT.

In its sample, this clone was seen once. The rearrangement uses TRBV2 and TRBJ2-7; 9 bases are a match to TRBD1. This CDR3 comprises 15 residues. Germline V gene data show CDR1 as SNHLY and CDR2 as FYNNEI. The trim removed 6 bases at V and 2 bases at J, leaving 8 bases unmatched. The CDR3 coding sequence is TGTGCCAGCAGACTATTGGGGACAGGGCCCTACGAGCAGTACTTC. This translates into CASRLLGTGPYEQYF.

The CDR3 DNA reads TGCGCCAGCAGCGTCGGGAACACTGAAGCTTTCTTT. Translation: CASSVGNTEAFF. The chain couples TRBV5-1 to TRBJ1-1; D is undetermined. V lost 4 bases, J lost 1 base, and 5 bases lay in between. Looked up from germline, CDR1 is SGHRS and CDR2 is YFSETQ. CDR3 length equals 12 residues.

This clone was recorded once. This sequence joins TRBV19 and TRBJ2-3, with TRBD1 matching over 7 bases. CDR3 length: 17 amino acids. V shed 4 bases, J shed 1 base, and the junction held 11 bases outside the gene matches. Germline V CDR1 and CDR2: LNHDA, SQIVND (reference sequence). This chain's CDR3 is CASSNRGLAFGTDTQYF. The CDR3 region has the DNA TGTGCCAGTAGTAATAGGGGGCTCGCCTTTGGCACAGATACGCAGTATTTT.

V usage is TRBV6-5 and J usage is TRBJ1-2; 9 bases are shared with TRBD1. CDR1 is MNHEY and CDR2 is SVGAGI in the germline V gene. V lost 0 bases and J lost 6; bases outside the gene matches: 8. The CDR3 sequence is 16 residues long. The CDR3 region has the DNA TGTGCCAGCAGTTACTCCGGACAGGGGAACACTAATGGCTACACCTTC. It encodes CASSYSGQGNTNGYTF.

The rearrangement uses TRBV28 and TRBJ1-2, with TRBD1 matching over 8 bases. Germline loops: CDR1 MDHEN, CDR2 SYDVKM. The V segment lost 3 bases and the J segment 4 bases; nucleotides outside the gene matches: 7. The CDR3 has 15 residues. In nucleotides, the CDR3 is TGTGCCAGCAGTTTGGGGCAGGGGGCAATCTATGGCTACACCTTC. It specifies CASSLGQGAIYGYTF.

The chain is built from TRBV5-4 and TRBJ1-6, with D maybe TRBD1 (6 bases). This CDR3 comprises 16 residues. The germline V and J ends were trimmed by 3 bases and 6 bases, with 16 bases remaining between them. Germline V gives CDR1 SGHNT, CDR2 YYREEE (reference sequence). The CDR3 here is CASSSVMDSLNSPLHF. DNA for the CDR3: TGTGCCAGCAGCTCAGTCATGGACAGTCTTAATTCACCCCTCCACTTT.